By sample share, the clone carrying this T cell receptor beta chain is large (0.1 to 1%). Its antigen is not known. Preparation of the TCRbeta library was carried out with unique molecular identifiers. MiXCR, applied by TCRdb to the PCR reads, yields one record per CDR3 protein. Seen here are approximately 16,000 distinct CDR3 sequences, 5.1% observed once, and the top ten hold around 7.2%. The CDR3 loop spans 13 amino acids. V dropped 5 bases and J dropped 8 bases, with 13 bases sitting between them. The data were obtained in a study of T-cell reconstitution after alpha-beta-depleted transplantation in children. The study, taken as a whole, reports: One year post-transplant, T-cell counts and diversity were largely derived from T cells produced anew. There were some patients whose high TCRbeta diversity at day 60 came from surviving recipient T cells and thymic progenitors.

The genes are TRBV12-3 or TRBV12-4 and TRBJ2-1; D remains ambiguous. This clonotype originated in a boy under 18 with acute lymphoblastic leukemia, due to receive a stem cell transplant. Here the sequenced sample was PBMCs, taken before TCRalphabeta/CD19-depleted stem cell transplant. Here the CDR3 DNA reads TGTGCCAGCAGTCCCCCCCTTTGGTATGAGCAGTTCTTC. Protein sequence: CASSPPLWYEQFF.